The 26 T cell receptor beta chains in this list originate from one sample, sequenced in a study of early T cells in non-severe SARS-CoV-2 infection. Each CDR3 protein gets one entry after TCRdb re-called the 5' RACE reads with MiXCR. The sample consists of about 50,000 distinct CDR3 sequences, about 10% of them appearing once. Sequencing was done on a sample of whole blood. The receptor set was obtained from an adult who was a healthcare worker with PCR-confirmed SARS-CoV-2 infection or an uninfected control (not recorded which).

The J gene is TRBJ2-3, the V gene TRBV7-6; 12 nucleotides line up with TRBD2. The CDR3 runs to 18 residues. With V trimmed by 1 base and J by 4 bases, 9 bases remained unmatched. Germline loops: CDR1 SGHVS, CDR2 FNYEAQ. CDR3 DNA sequence: TGTGCCAGCAGCTTAGGGACTAGCGGGACCTACAACGCAGATACGCAGTATTTT. This translates into CASSLGTSGTYNADTQYF. Combining the CDR3 with reference TRBV7-6 and TRBJ2-3 gives the whole variable domain GAGVSQSPRYKVTKRGQDVALRCDPISGHVSLYWYRQALGQGPEFLTYFNYEAQQDKSGLPNDRFSAERPEGSISTLTIQRTEQRDSAMYRCASSLGTSGTYNADTQYFGPGTRLTVL.

The CDR3 reads CASSPRGPPTGELFF. The CDR3 coding sequence is TGTGCCAGCAGCCCGCGGGGGCCCCCCACCGGGGAGCTGTTTTTT. The chain combines TRBV27 with TRBJ2-2; possible D gene TRBD2, 7 bases. This CDR3 has 15 residues. Between the trimmed V and J ends, which lost 6 bases and 4 bases, there was a span of 15 bases. Germline CDR1 is MNHEY and CDR2 is SMNVEV (reference sequence).

Ten or more counts support this clonotype. The chain employs TRBV25-1 and TRBJ2-2; the match to TRBD2 covers 9 bases. This CDR3 contains 14 residues. The germline V gene has CDR1 MGHDK and CDR2 SYGVNS. V shed 4 bases and J 3 bases; nucleotides not matched to a gene: 0. The CDR3 region is CASSGTSDTGELFF. The CDR3 coding sequence is TGTGCCAGCAGTGGGACTAGCGACACCGGGGAGCTGTTTTTT.

The chain links TRBV6-5 to TRBJ2-4; D not certain. Per the germline V gene, CDR1 is MNHEY and CDR2 is SVGAGI. V lost 2 bases and J 8 bases, leaving 4 bases between the germline ends. The length of the CDR3 is 11 residues. The CDR3: CASSYRDIQYF. The CDR3 DNA is TGTGCCAGCAGTTACAGAGACATTCAGTACTTC.

This clonotype was detected ten times or more. The genes are TRBV9 and TRBJ2-7; TRBD1 aligns across 10 bases. The CDR3 totals 17 residues. Germline CDR1 is SGDLS and CDR2 is YYNGEE. V gave up 0 bases and J gave up 2 bases; unmatched junction bases: 8. This CDR3 reads CASSVADGQGGPYEQYF. Here the CDR3 DNA reads TGTGCCAGCAGCGTAGCTGACGGACAGGGGGGGCCCTACGAGCAGTACTTC.

This clonotype was counted only a few times. The rearrangement uses TRBV7-8 and TRBJ2-7; 8 bases match TRBD2. The CDR3 covers 19 residues. Germline V gene sequence: CDR1 SGHVS, CDR2 FQNEAQ. With 5 bases clipped from V and 3 bases from J, the junction kept 21 bases outside the gene matches. This chain's CDR3 is CASSPGRGVAGSNRYEQYF. The CDR3 nucleotides read TGTGCCAGCAGCCCAGGAAGAGGGGTAGCGGGGAGTAATCGCTACGAGCAGTACTTC. Full variable domain (missing parts from reference TRBV7-8 and TRBJ2-7): GAGVSQSPRYKVAKRGQDVALRCDPISGHVSLFWYQQALGQGPEFLTYFQNEAQLDKSGLPSDRFFAERPEGSVSTLKIQRTQQEDSAVYLCASSPGRGVAGSNRYEQYFGPGTRLTVT.

This clonotype occurred many times. The chain joins TRBV5-4 to TRBJ1-3, with D possibly TRBD1 on 5 matching bases. From germline, CDR1 is SGHNT and CDR2 YYREEE (reference sequence). This CDR3 is built from 16 residues. V lost 4 bases to trimming and J lost 0 bases, with 14 bases between them. CDR3: CASSGDFWSSGNTIYF. CDR3 nucleotide sequence: TGTGCCAGCAGCGGGGACTTCTGGAGCTCTGGAAACACCATATATTTT.

This clonotype was seen many times. The V and J genes are TRBV7-9 and TRBJ1-6, with D possibly matching TRBD1 (5 bases). Trimming shortened V by 3 bases and J by 9 bases, and 9 bases separated the two germline ends. Germline V gene sequence: CDR1 SEHNR, CDR2 FQNEAQ (reference sequence). This CDR3 is 13 amino acids long. DNA of the CDR3: TGTGCCAGCAGCTTGGACGGGGGTTCACCCCTCCACTTT. It encodes CASSLDGGSPLHF.

This clonotype was counted many times. The V call is TRBV29-1, the J call TRBJ2-1; TRBD1 might be the D (6 bases). V dropped 6 bases and J dropped 1 base, with 16 bases sitting between them. The CDR3 contains 15 residues. Germline CDR1 SQVTM, CDR2 ANQGSEA. CDR3 sequence: CSVVFRGLSYNEQFF. The DNA of the CDR3 is TGCAGCGTCGTTTTCAGGGGCCTTTCCTACAATGAGCAGTTCTTC.

The rearrangement links TRBV6-2 or TRBV6-3 to TRBJ2-1; 8 nucleotides line up with TRBD2. Germline lookup yields CDR1 MNHEY and CDR2 SVGEGT. The CDR3 consists of 15 residues. The V gene end was trimmed by 7 bases and the J gene end by 0 bases; junction bases not matched to a gene: 5. The CDR3 sequence: CASTSGGVSYNEQFF. CDR3 DNA: TGTGCCAGCACATCGGGAGGGGTCTCCTACAATGAGCAGTTCTTC.

This chain links TRBV30 with TRBJ1-3; D is unclear. Per the germline V gene, CDR1 is GTSNPN and CDR2 is SVGIG (reference sequence). V was cut by 2 bases and J by 4 bases, with 12 bases left in between. This CDR3 comprises 14 residues. As DNA, the CDR3 is TGTGCCTGGAGTTTTGACACGCGAGGAAACACCATATATTTT. As protein: CAWSFDTRGNTIYF. The full variable domain, in which reference TRBV30 and TRBJ1-3 provide the parts outside the CDR3, is SQTIHQWPATLVQPVGSPLSLECTVEGTSNPNLYWYRQAAGRGLQLLFYSVGIGQISSEVPQNLSASRPQDRQFILSSKKLLLSDSGFYLCAWSFDTRGNTIYFGEGSWLTVV.

The V and J genes are TRBV5-4 and TRBJ2-5; TRBD2 agrees at 7 bases. The V gene's germline CDR1 is SGHNT and CDR2 YYREEE (reference sequence). V was pared by 4 bases and J by 4 bases, with 10 bases of the junction left unmatched. The CDR3 runs to 15 residues. The CDR3 is CASSPTGERGETQYF. Written as DNA, the CDR3 is TGTGCCAGCAGCCCTACGGGAGAGCGGGGAGAGACCCAGTACTTC.

This rearrangement joins TRBV4-3 to TRBJ2-3; possibly TRBD1 for D (5 bases). Germline CDR1 is LGHNA and CDR2 is YSLEER. Deletions cut 2 bases from V and 0 bases from J, with 15 bases between. The CDR3 contains 17 residues. CDR3 DNA: TGCGCCAGCAGCCAACAAATCCCCGACAGAAGCACAGATACGCAGTATTTT. Its protein is CASSQQIPDRSTDTQYF.

This clonotype was seen many times. V and J are TRBV20-1 and TRBJ2-4; 8 bases are shared with TRBD2. This CDR3 has 16 residues. CDR1 DFQATT and CDR2 SNEGSKA come from the germline V gene (reference sequence). With V trimmed by 0 bases and J by 5 bases, 9 bases remained unmatched. DNA for the CDR3: TGCAGTGCTAGAGATCCGGGCGGGAGGTCCCAAAACATTCAGTACTTC. Residues: CSARDPGGRSQNIQYF.

This chain uses TRBV7-3 with TRBJ2-1; 10 bases are a match to TRBD2. J gave up 9 bases and V 4 bases, and 9 bases lay outside the gene matches. CDR3 size: 15 residues. The germline V gene encodes CDR1 SGHTA and CDR2 FQGTGA. DNA of the CDR3: TGTGCCAGCAGCTACAGAGCGGGAGGGCCGGGTGAGCAGTTCTTC. This encodes CASSYRAGGPGEQFF. Full variable domain (outside the CDR3, taken from reference TRBV7-3 and TRBJ2-1): GAGVSQTPSNKVTEKGKYVELRCDPISGHTALYWYRQSLGQGPEFLIYFQGTGAADDSGLPNDRFFAVRPEGSVSTLKIQRTERGDSAVYLCASSYRAGGPGEQFFGPGTRLTVL.

This clonotype was recorded a few times. The chain has TRBV27 and TRBJ1-4, with D perhaps matching TRBD1 (5 bases). This CDR3 has 16 amino acids. V lost 5 bases and J lost 3, with 16 bases in between. CDR1 is MNHEY, CDR2 SMNVEV, per germline (reference sequence). This CDR3 reads CASSLGTQVPNEKLFF. CDR3 sequence (DNA): TGTGCCAGCAGTCTGGGGACCCAAGTCCCTAATGAAAAACTGTTTTTT.

This clonotype was found a few times. The chain links TRBV28 to TRBJ2-7, with D possibly matching TRBD2 (5 bases). This CDR3 is 12 amino acids long. Looked up from germline, CDR1 is MDHEN and CDR2 is SYDVKM. The germline V and J ends were trimmed by 6 bases and 2 bases, with 8 bases remaining between them. DNA of the CDR3: TGTGCCAGCAGCGGACTTGCCTACGAGCAGTACTTC. Its protein product is CASSGLAYEQYF.

This clonotype was detected ten times or more. The chain joins TRBV4-2 to TRBJ2-3, with 9 positions matching TRBD1. Looked up from germline, CDR1 is LGHNA and CDR2 is YNFKEQ. Losses at the gene ends were 4 bases for V and 3 bases for J; bases not matched to a gene: 8. The CDR3 is 16 amino acids. The CDR3 DNA reads TGTGCCAGCAGCCCTTTAGGGACAGGGCTTACAGATACGCAGTATTTT. Its protein product is CASSPLGTGLTDTQYF.

This clonotype came up many times. The V and J genes are TRBV19 and TRBJ2-1; D possibly corresponds to TRBD2 (6 bases). V gave up 3 bases and J gave up 7 bases, with 16 bases separating them. The CDR3 extends over 15 amino acids. Germline CDR1 reads LNHDA; CDR2 reads SQIVND (reference sequence). CDR3 in DNA: TGTGCCAGTAGTATCAGGGTCGGGAGCTCTAATGAGCAGTTCTTC. Translation gives CASSIRVGSSNEQFF.

This chain connects TRBV20-1 to TRBJ1-2; TRBD1 might be the D (5 bases). Trimming took 0 bases from V and 4 from J, leaving 15 bases between them. CDR1 is DFQATT, CDR2 SNEGSKA, per germline (reference sequence). This CDR3 is 15 amino acids long. In DNA form, the CDR3 reads TGCAGTGCTAGAGATCAAGGGGCTCCCTCCTATGGCTACACCTTC. It yields the protein CSARDQGAPSYGYTF.

This clonotype came up many times. The chain combines TRBV10-3 with TRBJ2-5; 11 bases agree with TRBD1. Germline values: CDR1 ENHRY, CDR2 SYGVKD. This CDR3 region has 14 residues. Unmatched junction bases numbered 0, after V lost 4 bases and J lost 2 bases. CDR3 DNA: TGTGCCATCAGTGGGGACAGGGGGCAAGAGACCCAGTACTTC. Translation gives CAISGDRGQETQYF.

The rearrangement joins TRBV5-4 to TRBJ2-2; 8 bases fit TRBD1. This CDR3 is built from 15 residues. Trimming cost V 4 bases and J 3 bases; bases outside gene matches: 5. From germline, CDR1 is SGHNT and CDR2 YYREEE (reference sequence). CDR3 sequence: CASSQGTGHTGELFF. The CDR3, as DNA: TGTGCCAGCAGCCAAGGGACAGGTCACACCGGGGAGCTGTTTTTT.

This clonotype appeared many times. This chain uses TRBV29-1 with TRBJ2-3, with D unresolved. The CDR3 runs 13 residues. The ends were cut back, 3 bases at V and 0 bases at J, with 7 bases in the middle. Germline V CDR1 and CDR2: SQVTM, ANQGSEA. CDR3 sequence: CSVEVGSTDTQYF. CDR3 nucleotides: TGCAGCGTTGAGGTGGGCAGCACAGATACGCAGTATTTT.

The chain couples TRBV10-3 to TRBJ2-5, with D possibly TRBD1 on 5 matching bases. Germline V lookup: CDR1 ENHRY, CDR2 SYGVKD. Trimming shortened V by 7 bases and J by 5 bases, and 17 bases separated the two germline ends. The CDR3 is 14 residues long. CDR3 sequence: CAITRRPQGETQYF. The CDR3 DNA reads TGTGCCATCACTCGTCGTCCGCAGGGCGAGACCCAGTACTTC.

This rearrangement joins TRBV6-5 to TRBJ2-1, with D possibly being TRBD1 (5 bases). V lost 2 bases and J lost 9, with 14 bases in between. This CDR3 region has 14 residues. CDR1 is MNHEY, CDR2 SVGAGI, per germline. The CDR3 protein is CASSYSRALGEQFF. CDR3 DNA: TGTGCCAGCAGTTACAGCAGGGCATTGGGTGAGCAGTTCTTC.

This clonotype was counted many times. The J gene is TRBJ1-5, the V gene TRBV6-6; TRBD1 is a possible D gene (6 bases). Germline CDR1 MNHNY, CDR2 SVGAGI (reference sequence). CDR3 size: 17 residues. The V and J ends lost 0 bases and 0 bases respectively, with 12 bases between them. CDR3 protein: CASSYSLGAGSNQPQHF. The DNA of the CDR3 is TGTGCCAGCAGTTACTCGTTGGGGGCGGGTAGCAATCAGCCCCAGCATTTT.